The source of this TCR beta chain is a study of T cell responses to AZD1222 COVID-19 vaccine. Across the study: Recipients boosted at about 4 weeks or about 12 weeks are pooled.

The method was immunoSEQ multiplex PCR; TCRdb's version includes in-frame clones alone and lacks a portion of them. This sample has some 87,000 clones; over 75% occur once, and the top ten carry 30% to 40%. V lost 5 bases and J lost 3, with 5 bases in between. CDR3 length: 12 residues. Germline values: CDR1 MDHEN, CDR2 SYDVKM. Of note for this clone: Its antigen is unidentified.

Whole-study findings and limits: Regions 160-218 and 743-854 held dominance among vaccine-associated CD4 TCRs, which spanned spike. Mostly white British, mostly female donors; authors suggested clonal diversity may be underestimated.

This sequence originates from an adult in good health. The source material was peripheral blood, sampled on day 0 of AZD1222 vaccination. The chain joins TRBV28 to TRBJ1-5; D is undetermined. In DNA, the CDR3 is TGTGCCAGCAGTATAAACAATCAGCCCCAGCATTTT. Protein product: CASSINNQPQHF.